This TCR beta chain was sequenced during a study of shared clonotypes between healthy human individuals. The germline gives CDR1 MGHRA, CDR2 YSYEKL. This CDR3 has 16 amino acids. Unmatched junction bases numbered 8, after V lost 3 bases and J lost 0 bases. Sequencing was at deep level. Sequencing was performed with immunoSEQ multiplex PCR; in TCRdb, only in-frame clones are kept and a portion is missing. The sample lists under 1,900,000 clones; approximately 98.5% were seen once. The genes are TRBV4-1 and TRBJ2-7; TRBD2 matches 7 bases. The clonotype was recovered from a man in his thirties or forties in good health. Source material: naive CD4+ T cells sorted from blood. Subset of the sample: CD45RA+ positively selected. The CDR3 DNA reads TGCGCCAGCAGCCAGGCGGGAGTATTGAGCTCCTACGAGCAGTACTTC. Encoded protein: CASSQAGVLSSYEQYF.